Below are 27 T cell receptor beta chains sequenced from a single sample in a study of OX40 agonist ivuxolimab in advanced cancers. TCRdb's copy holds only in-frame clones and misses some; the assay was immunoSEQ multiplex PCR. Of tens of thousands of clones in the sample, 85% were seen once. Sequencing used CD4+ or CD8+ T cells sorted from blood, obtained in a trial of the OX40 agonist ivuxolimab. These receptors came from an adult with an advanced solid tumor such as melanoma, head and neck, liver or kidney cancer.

CDR3 DNA: TGTGCCAGCAGCTTCGTCCCAAGTTCACCCCTCCACTTT. Its translation: CASSFVPSSPLHF. V gene TRBV7-3 combines with J gene TRBJ1-6, with D unresolved. The CDR3 length is 13 residues. The V end lost 3 bases, the J end lost 9 bases, and 9 bases lay between the germline ends. CDR1 and CDR2 (germline): SGHTA, FQGTGA.

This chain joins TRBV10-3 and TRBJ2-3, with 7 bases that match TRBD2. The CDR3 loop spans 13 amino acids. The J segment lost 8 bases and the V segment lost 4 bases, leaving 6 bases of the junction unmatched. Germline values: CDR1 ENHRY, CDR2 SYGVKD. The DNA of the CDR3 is TGTGCCATCAGTGGTGCGGGAGAGGGTACGCAGTATTTT. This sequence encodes CAISGAGEGTQYF.

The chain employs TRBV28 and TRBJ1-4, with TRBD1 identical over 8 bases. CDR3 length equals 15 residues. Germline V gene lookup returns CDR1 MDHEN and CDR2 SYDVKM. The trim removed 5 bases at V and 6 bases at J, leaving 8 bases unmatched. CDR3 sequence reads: CASSVTGQGDEKLFF. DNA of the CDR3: TGTGCCAGCAGTGTTACTGGACAGGGCGATGAAAAACTGTTTTTT. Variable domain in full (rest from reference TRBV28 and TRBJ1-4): DVKVTQSSRYLVKRTGEKVFLECVQDMDHENMFWYRQDPGLGLRLIYFSYDVKMKEKGDIPEGYSVSREKKERFSLILESASTNQTSMYLCASSVTGQGDEKLFFGSGTQLSVL.

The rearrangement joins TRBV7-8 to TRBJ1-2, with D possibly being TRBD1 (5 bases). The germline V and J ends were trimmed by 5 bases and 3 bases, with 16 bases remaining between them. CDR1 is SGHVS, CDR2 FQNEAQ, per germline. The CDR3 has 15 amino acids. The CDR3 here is CASSQTLGGDYGYTF. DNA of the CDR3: TGTGCCAGCAGCCAAACACTCGGGGGGGACTATGGCTACACCTTC.

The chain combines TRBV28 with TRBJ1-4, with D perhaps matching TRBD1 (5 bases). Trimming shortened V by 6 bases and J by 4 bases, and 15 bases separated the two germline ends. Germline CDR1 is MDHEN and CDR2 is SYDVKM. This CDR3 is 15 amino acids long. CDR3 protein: CASSGIDSFNEKLFF. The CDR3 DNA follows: TGTGCCAGCAGCGGAATCGACAGCTTTAATGAAAAACTGTTTTTT.

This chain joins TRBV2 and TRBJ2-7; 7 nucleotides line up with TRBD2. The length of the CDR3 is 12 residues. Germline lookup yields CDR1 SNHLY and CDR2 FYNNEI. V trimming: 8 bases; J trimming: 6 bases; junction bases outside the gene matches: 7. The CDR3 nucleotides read TGTGCCAGCCACGATGGACTAGGCGAGCAGTACTTC. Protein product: CASHDGLGEQYF.

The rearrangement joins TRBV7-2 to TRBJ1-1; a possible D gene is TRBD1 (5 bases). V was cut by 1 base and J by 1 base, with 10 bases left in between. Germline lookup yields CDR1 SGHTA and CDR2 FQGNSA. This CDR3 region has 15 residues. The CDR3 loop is CASSLVAGTNTEAFF. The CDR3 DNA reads TGTGCCAGCAGCTTAGTAGCAGGGACGAACACTGAAGCTTTCTTT.

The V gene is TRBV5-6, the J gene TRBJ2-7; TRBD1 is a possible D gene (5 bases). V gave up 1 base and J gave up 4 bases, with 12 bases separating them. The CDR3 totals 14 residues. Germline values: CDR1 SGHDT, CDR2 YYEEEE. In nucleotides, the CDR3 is TGTGCCAGCAGCTTGAGGCGGACACTTTACGAGCAGTACTTC. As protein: CASSLRRTLYEQYF.

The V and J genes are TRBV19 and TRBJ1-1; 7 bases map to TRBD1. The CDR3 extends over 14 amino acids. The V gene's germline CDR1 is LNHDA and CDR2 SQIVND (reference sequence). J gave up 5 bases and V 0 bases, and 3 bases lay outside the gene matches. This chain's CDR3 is CASSIDPRGTEAFF. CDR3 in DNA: TGTGCCAGTAGTATAGATCCCAGGGGGACTGAAGCTTTCTTT.

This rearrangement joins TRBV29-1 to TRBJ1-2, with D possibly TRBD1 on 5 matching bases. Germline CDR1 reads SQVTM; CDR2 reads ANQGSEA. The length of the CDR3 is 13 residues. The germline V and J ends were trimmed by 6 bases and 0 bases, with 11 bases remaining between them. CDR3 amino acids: CSVGQGANYGYTF. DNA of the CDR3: TGCAGCGTGGGGCAGGGAGCTAACTATGGCTACACCTTC.

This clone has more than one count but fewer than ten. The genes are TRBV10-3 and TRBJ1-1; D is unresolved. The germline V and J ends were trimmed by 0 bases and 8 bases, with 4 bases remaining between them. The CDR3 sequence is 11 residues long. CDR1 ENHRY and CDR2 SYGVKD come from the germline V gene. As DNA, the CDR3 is TGTGCCATCAGTGAGTCGGCAGAAGCTTTCTTT. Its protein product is CAISESAEAFF.

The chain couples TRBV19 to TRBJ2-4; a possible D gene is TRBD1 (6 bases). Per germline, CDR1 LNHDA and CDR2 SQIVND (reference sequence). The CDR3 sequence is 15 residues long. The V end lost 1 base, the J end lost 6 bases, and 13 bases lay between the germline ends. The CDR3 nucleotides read TGTGCCAGTAGTATAGGGGGGCAGCTCATAAACATTCAGTACTTC. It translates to CASSIGGQLINIQYF. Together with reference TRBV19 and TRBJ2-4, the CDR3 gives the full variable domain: DGGITQSPKYLFRKEGQNVTLSCEQNLNHDAMYWYRQDPGQGLRLIYYSQIVNDFQKGDIAEGYSVSREKKESFPLTVTSAQKNPTAFYLCASSIGGQLINIQYFGAGTRLSVL.

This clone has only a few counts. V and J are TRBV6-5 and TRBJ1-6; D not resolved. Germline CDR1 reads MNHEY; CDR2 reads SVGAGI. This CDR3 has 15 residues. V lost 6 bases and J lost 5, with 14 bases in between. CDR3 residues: CASRITKDHNSPLHF. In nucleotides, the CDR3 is TGTGCCAGCAGGATAACAAAGGATCATAATTCACCCCTCCACTTT.

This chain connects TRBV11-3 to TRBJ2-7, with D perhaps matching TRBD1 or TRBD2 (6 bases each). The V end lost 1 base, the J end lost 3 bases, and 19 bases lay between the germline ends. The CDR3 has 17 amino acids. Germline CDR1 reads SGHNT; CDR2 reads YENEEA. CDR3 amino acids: CASSLVWAGEDYYEQYF. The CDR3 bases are TGTGCCAGCAGCTTAGTTTGGGCAGGGGAGGACTACTACGAGCAGTACTTC.

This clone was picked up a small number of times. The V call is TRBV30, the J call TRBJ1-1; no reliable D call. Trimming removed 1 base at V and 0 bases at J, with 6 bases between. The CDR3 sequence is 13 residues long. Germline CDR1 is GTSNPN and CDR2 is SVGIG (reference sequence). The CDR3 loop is CAWSEFMNTEAFF. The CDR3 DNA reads TGTGCCTGGAGTGAGTTCATGAACACTGAAGCTTTCTTT.

CDR3 DNA: TGCGCCAGCAGCTTGAGGGGGGATTCCAACGAGCAGTACTTC. Translated: CASSLRGDSNEQYF. The chain carries TRBV5-1 and TRBJ2-7; possibly TRBD1 or TRBD2 for D (6 bases each). CDR1 SGHRS and CDR2 YFSETQ come from the germline V gene. The CDR3 runs 14 residues. V dropped 1 base and J dropped 5 bases, with 13 bases sitting between them.

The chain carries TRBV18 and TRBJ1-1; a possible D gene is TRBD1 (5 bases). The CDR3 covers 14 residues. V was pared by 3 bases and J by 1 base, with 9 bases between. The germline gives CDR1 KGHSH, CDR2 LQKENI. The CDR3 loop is CASSPDTGNTEAFF. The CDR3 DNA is TGTGCCAGCTCACCTGATACAGGGAACACTGAAGCTTTCTTT.

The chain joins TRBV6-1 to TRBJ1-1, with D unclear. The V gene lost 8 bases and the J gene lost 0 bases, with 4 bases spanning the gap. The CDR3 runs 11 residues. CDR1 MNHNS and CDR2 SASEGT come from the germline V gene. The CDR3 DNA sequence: TGTGCCAGCGTAATGAACACTGAAGCTTTCTTT. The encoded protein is CASVMNTEAFF.

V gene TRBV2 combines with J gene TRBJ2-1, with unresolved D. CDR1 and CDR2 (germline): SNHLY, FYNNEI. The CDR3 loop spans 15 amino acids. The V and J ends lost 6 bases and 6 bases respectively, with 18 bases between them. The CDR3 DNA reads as TGTGCCAGCAGCTCGGATGGGCTGTCGAGCAATGAGCAGTTCTTC. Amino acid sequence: CASSSDGLSSNEQFF.

CDR3 nucleotide sequence: TGTGCCAGCACCTCAGGGGCAGGGGAGACTCGAAAGACCCAGTACTTC. Translated, it gives CASTSGAGETRKTQYF. The chain recombines TRBV2 with TRBJ2-5; D may be TRBD1 (6 bases). With 7 bases removed from V and 6 bases from J, the gap between germline ends came to 24 bases. Looked up from germline, CDR1 is SNHLY and CDR2 is FYNNEI. The CDR3 runs 16 residues.

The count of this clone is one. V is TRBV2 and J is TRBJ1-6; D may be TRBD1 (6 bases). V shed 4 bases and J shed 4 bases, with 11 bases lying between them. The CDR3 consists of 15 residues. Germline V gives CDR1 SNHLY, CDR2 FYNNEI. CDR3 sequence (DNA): TGTGCCAGCAGTGGCCTCACAGGGTATAATTCACCCCTCCACTTT. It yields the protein CASSGLTGYNSPLHF.

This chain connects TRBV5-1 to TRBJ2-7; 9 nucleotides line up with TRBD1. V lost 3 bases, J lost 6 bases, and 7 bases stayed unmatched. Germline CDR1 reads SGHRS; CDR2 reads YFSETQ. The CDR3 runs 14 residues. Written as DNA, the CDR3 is TGCGCCAGCAGCTCGGCCGGGACAGGGCGCGAGCAGTACTTC. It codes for CASSSAGTGREQYF. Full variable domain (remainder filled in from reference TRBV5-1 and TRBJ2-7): KAGVTQTPRYLIKTRGQQVTLSCSPISGHRSVSWYQQTPGQGLQFLFEYFSETQRNKGNFPGRFSGRQFSNSRSEMNVSTLELGDSALYLCASSSAGTGREQYFGPGTRLTVT.

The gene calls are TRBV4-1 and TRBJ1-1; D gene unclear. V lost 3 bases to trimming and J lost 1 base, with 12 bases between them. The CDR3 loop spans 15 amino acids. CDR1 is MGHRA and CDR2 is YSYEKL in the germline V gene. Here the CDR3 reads CASSQRGPGNTEAFF. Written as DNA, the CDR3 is TGCGCCAGCAGCCAGAGAGGCCCAGGGAACACTGAAGCTTTCTTT.

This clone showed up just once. CDR3 protein: CAWTREGIYNEQFF. The DNA of the CDR3 is TGTGCCTGGACGCGAGAGGGCATATACAATGAGCAGTTCTTC. This chain joins TRBV30 and TRBJ2-1; possible D gene TRBD2, 5 bases. The CDR3 extends over 14 amino acids. Trimming took off 4 bases at V and 4 bases at J, with 14 bases between the two ends. CDR1 GTSNPN and CDR2 SVGIG come from the germline V gene (reference sequence).

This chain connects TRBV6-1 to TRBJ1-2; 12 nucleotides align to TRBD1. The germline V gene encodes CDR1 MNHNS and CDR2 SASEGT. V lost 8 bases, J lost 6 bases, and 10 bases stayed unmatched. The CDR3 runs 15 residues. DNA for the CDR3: TGTGCCAGCTCTAGAAAGGGACAGGGGGCCGATGGCTACACCTTC. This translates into CASSRKGQGADGYTF.

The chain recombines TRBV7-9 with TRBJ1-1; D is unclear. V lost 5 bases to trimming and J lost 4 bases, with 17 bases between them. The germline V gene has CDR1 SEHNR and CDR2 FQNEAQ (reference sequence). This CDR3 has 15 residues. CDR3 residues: CASSTEQGPLTEAFF. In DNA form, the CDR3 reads TGTGCCAGCAGCACGGAACAAGGGCCCCTCACTGAAGCTTTCTTT. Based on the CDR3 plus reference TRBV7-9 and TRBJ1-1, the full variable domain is DTGVSQNPRHKITKRGQNVTFRCDPISEHNRLYWYRQTLGQGPEFLTYFQNEAQLEKSRLLSDRFSAERPKGSFSTLEIQRTEQGDSAMYLCASSTEQGPLTEAFFGQGTRLTVV.

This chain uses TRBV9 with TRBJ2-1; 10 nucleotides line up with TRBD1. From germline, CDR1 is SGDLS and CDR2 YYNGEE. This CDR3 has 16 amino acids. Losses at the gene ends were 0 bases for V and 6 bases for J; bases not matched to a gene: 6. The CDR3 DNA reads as TGTGCCAGCAGCGTAGAGGGACAGGGGCGTTCCAATGAGCAGTTCTTC. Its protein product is CASSVEGQGRSNEQFF.